Following are 5 T cell receptor beta chains from one sample sequenced in a study of low-dose radiotherapy and immunotherapy resistance in tumors. The time point is: after trial treatment. Regarding treatment: LDRT plus nivolumab, ipilimumab, low-dose cyclophosphamide and aspirin (RACIN trial). TRAV- and TRBV-specific primers, spanning alpha and beta chains, primed first-strand cDNA. TCRs underwent roughly 19 PCR cycles of amplification with a constant-region primer and V-primer adapter. One entry per CDR3 protein results from TCRdb running MiXCR on the reads. The sample has approximately 46,000 distinct CDR3 sequences, less than 30% seen once. Material: PBMCs, obtained after low-dose radiotherapy plus immunotherapy. The source is a male donor with prostate cancer.

This clonotype was seen repeatedly, ten times or more. The chain employs TRBV6-5 and TRBJ2-2; D remains ambiguous. The CDR3 covers 14 residues. Germline V CDR1 and CDR2: MNHEY, SVGAGI. Trimming stripped 5 bases from V and 4 bases from J, with 11 bases between. CDR3 in amino acids: CASSELRITGELFF. CDR3 DNA: TGTGCCAGCAGTGAACTCAGAATCACCGGGGAGCTGTTTTTT.

The gene calls are TRBV7-8 and TRBJ2-7; 10 nucleotides align to TRBD2. The CDR3 has 18 amino acids. The trim removed 1 base at V and 2 bases at J, leaving 11 bases unmatched. Germline V gene sequence: CDR1 SGHVS, CDR2 FQNEAQ. CDR3 nucleotides: TGTGCCAGCAGCTTAGGGTCTCTAGCGGGAGCCAAAACCTACGAGCAGTACTTC. Translated: CASSLGSLAGAKTYEQYF.

This clonotype was seen ten or more times. The rearrangement uses TRBV19 and TRBJ2-5; TRBD2 agrees at 8 bases. Germline V gene data show CDR1 as LNHDA and CDR2 as SQIVND (reference sequence). V was clipped by 4 bases and J by 1 base; unmatched bases: 5. The length of the CDR3 is 15 residues. This chain's CDR3 is CASSTGGGTQETQYF. CDR3 coding DNA: TGTGCCAGTAGTACGGGAGGGGGGACCCAAGAGACCCAGTACTTC.

This clonotype was detected many times. The chain uses TRBV11-2 and TRBJ2-7; D remains unclear. The CDR3 spans 13 residues. Trimming stripped 1 base from V and 4 bases from J, with 8 bases between. CDR1 and CDR2 (germline): SGHAT, FQNNGV. The CDR3 bases are TGTGCCAGCAGCTTAGGAAGGGAATACGAGCAGTACTTC. This encodes CASSLGREYEQYF.

Within the sample, this clonotype is medium-sized. This sequence joins TRBV6-1 and TRBJ2-3; a possible D gene is TRBD1 (7 bases). V shed 5 bases and J shed 8 bases, with 17 bases lying between them. The CDR3 contains 14 residues. Germline assignment: CDR1 MNHNS and CDR2 SASEGT. In DNA form, the CDR3 reads TGTGCCAGCAGTACCAAACGACAGGGAGGTACGCAGTATTTT. Translating gives CASSTKRQGGTQYF.